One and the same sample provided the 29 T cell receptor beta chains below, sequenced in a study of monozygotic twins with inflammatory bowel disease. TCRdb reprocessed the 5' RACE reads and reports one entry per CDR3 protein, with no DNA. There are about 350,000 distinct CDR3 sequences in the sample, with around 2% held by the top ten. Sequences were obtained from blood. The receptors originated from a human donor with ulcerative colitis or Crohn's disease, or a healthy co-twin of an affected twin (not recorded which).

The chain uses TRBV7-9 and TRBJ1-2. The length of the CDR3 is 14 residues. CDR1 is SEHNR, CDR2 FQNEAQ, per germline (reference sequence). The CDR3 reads CASSSGRGVEGYTF. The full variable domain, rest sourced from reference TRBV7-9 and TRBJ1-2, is DTGVSQNPRHKITKRGQNVTFRCDPISEHNRLYWYRQTLGQGPEFLTYFQNEAQLEKSRLLSDRFSAERPKGSFSTLEIQRTEQGDSAMYLCASSSGRGVEGYTFGSGTRLTVV.

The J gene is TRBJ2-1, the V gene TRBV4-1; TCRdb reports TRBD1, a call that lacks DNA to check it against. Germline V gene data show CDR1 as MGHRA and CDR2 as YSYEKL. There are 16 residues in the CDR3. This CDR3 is CASSQEFRDGYNEQFF.

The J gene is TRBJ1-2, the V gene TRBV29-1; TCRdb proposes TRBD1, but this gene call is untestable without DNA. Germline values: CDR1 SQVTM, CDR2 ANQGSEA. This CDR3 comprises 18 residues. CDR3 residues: CSVHIRKDRGLPTGGYTF.

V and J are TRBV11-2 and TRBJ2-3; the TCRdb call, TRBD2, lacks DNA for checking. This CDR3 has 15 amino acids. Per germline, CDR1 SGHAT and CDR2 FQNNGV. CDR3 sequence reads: CASSFRGMSTDTQYF.

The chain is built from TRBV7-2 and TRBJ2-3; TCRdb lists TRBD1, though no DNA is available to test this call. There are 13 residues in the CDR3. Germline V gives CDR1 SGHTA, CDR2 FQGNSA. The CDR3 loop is CASSFPAADTQYF.

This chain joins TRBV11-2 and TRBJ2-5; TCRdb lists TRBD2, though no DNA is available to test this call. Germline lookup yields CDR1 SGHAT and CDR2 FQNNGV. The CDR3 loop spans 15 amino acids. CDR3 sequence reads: CASSYAPSEEATQYF.

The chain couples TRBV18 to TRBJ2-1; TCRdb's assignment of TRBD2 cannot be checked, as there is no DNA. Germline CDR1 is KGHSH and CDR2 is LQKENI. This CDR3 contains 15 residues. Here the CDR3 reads CASSPTSGRGSEQFF.

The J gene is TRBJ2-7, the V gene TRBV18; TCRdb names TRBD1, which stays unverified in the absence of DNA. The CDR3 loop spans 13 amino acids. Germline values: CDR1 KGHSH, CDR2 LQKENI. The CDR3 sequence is CASSQGQKYEQYF.

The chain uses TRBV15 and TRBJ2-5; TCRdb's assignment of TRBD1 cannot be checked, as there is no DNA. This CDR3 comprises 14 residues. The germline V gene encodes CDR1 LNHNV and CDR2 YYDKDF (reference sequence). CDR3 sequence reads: CATSRVRGVETQYF.

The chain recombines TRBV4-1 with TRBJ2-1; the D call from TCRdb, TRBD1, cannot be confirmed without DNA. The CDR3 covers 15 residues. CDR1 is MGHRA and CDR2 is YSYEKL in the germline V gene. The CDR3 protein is CASSQDWARPNEQFF.

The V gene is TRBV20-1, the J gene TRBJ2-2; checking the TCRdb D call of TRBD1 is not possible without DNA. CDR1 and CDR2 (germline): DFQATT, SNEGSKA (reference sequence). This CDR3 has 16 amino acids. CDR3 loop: CSARVSERVHTGELFF.

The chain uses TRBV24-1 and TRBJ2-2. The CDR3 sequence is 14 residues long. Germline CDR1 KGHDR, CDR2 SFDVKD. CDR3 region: CATGGGVNTGELFF.

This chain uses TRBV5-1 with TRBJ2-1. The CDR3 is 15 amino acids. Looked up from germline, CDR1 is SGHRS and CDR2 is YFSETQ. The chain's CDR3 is CASSLDNGSYNEQFF.

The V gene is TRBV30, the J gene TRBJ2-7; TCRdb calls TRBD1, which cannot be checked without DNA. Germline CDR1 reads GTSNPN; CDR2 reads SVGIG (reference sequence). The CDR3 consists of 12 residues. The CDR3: CAWTDRAYEQYF.

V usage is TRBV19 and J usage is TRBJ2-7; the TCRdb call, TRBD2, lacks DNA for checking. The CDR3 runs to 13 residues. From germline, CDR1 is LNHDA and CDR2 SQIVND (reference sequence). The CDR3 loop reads CASSMGHTYEQYF.

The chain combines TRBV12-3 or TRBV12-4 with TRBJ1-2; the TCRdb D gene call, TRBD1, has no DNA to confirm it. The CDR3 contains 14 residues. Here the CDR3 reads CASSIRTDVYGYTF.

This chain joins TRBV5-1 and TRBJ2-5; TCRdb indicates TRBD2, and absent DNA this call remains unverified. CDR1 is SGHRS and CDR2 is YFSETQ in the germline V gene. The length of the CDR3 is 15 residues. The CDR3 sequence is CASSEGLASQETQYF. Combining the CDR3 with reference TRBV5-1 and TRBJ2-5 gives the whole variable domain KAGVTQTPRYLIKTRGQQVTLSCSPISGHRSVSWYQQTPGQGLQFLFEYFSETQRNKGNFPGRFSGRQFSNSRSEMNVSTLELGDSALYLCASSEGLASQETQYFGPGTRLLVL.

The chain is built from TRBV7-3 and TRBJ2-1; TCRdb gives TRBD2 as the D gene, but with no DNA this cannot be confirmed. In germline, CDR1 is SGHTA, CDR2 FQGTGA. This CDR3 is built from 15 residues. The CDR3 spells CASSLAASEYNEQFF.

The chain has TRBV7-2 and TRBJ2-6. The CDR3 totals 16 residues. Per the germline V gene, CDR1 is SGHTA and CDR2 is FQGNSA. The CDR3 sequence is CASSLELGSGANVLTF.

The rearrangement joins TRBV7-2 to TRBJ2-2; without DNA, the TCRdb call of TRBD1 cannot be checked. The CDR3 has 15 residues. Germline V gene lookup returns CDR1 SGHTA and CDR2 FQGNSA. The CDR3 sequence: CASSLGDRYTGELFF.

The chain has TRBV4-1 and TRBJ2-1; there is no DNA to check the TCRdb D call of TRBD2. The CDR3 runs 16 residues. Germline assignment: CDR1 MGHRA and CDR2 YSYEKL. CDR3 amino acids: CASSQGNWLSRAEQFF.

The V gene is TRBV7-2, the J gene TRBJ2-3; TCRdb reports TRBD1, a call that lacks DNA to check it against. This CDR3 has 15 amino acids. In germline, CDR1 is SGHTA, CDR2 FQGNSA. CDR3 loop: CASSFVSRGGDTQYF.

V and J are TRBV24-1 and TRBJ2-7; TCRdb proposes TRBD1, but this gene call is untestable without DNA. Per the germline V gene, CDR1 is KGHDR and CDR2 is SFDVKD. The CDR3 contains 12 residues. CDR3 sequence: CATSPGNAEQYF.

CDR3 residues: CASSLDSSYNEQFF. The V call is TRBV5-1, the J call TRBJ2-1. Germline loops: CDR1 SGHRS, CDR2 YFSETQ. This CDR3 is built from 14 residues.

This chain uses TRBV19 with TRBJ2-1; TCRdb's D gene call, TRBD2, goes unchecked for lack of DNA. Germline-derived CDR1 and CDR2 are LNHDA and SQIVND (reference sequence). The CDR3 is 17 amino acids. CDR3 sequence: CASSTGLAGGPNNEQFF. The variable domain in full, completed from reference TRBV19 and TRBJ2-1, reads DGGITQSPKYLFRKEGQNVTLSCEQNLNHDAMYWYRQDPGQGLRLIYYSQIVNDFQKGDIAEGYSVSREKKESFPLTVTSAQKNPTAFYLCASSTGLAGGPNNEQFFGPGTRLTVL.

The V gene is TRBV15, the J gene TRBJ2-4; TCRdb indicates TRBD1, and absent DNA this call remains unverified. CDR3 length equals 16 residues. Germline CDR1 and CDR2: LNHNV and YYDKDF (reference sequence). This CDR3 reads CATSRTLGQGGNIQYF.

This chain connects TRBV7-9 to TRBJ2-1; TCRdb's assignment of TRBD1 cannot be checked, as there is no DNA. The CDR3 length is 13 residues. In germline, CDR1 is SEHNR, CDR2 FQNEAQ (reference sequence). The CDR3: CASSSGTLGEQFF.

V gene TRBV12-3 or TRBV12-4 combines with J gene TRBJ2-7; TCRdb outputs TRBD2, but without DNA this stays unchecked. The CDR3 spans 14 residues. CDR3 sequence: CASSPLAGGREQYF.

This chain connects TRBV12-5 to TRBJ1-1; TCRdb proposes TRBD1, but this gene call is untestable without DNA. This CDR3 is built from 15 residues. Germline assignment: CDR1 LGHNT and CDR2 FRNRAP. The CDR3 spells CASGPGQGPDTEAFF.